Each of the 2 T cell receptor beta chains below was sequenced from the same sample in a study of T cell responses to AZD1222 COVID-19 vaccine. The repertoire was sequenced with immunoSEQ multiplex PCR; TCRdb's copy has only in-frame clones and lacks some. The sample lists under 150,000 clones, approximately 88% seen once, with less than 4.5% in the top ten. The starting material was peripheral blood, obtained on day 0 of AZD1222 vaccination. The origin of the receptors is an adult in good health.

This chain connects TRBV9 to TRBJ2-3; no reliable D call. CDR1 is SGDLS and CDR2 is YYNGEE in the germline V gene. Deletions cut 2 bases from V and 0 bases from J, with 4 bases between. The length of the CDR3 is 13 residues. In DNA, the CDR3 is TGTGCCAGCAGCGTGGGCAGCACAGATACGCAGTATTTT. It codes for CASSVGSTDTQYF. Together with reference TRBV9 and TRBJ2-3, the CDR3 gives the full variable domain: DSGVTQTPKHLITATGQRVTLRCSPRSGDLSVYWYQQSLDQGLQFLIQYYNGEERAKGNILERFSAQQFPDLHSELNLSSLELGDSALYFCASSVGSTDTQYFGPGTRLTVL.

The chain has TRBV10-3 and TRBJ2-7, with a weak D call TRBD1 (5 bases). Trimming stripped 2 bases from V and 5 bases from J, with 7 bases between. This CDR3 has 12 amino acids. Germline assignment: CDR1 ENHRY and CDR2 SYGVKD. The CDR3 spells CAISEGRDEQYF. CDR3 DNA: TGTGCCATCAGTGAGGGCAGGGACGAGCAGTACTTC.